These 14 T cell receptor beta chains share one sample of origin, sequenced in a study of early T cells in non-severe SARS-CoV-2 infection. MiXCR was run by TCRdb on the 5' RACE reads, yielding one entry per CDR3 protein. The sample carries tens of thousands of distinct CDR3 sequences, around 11% recorded once. Sequences were obtained from whole blood. These receptors were taken from an adult who was a healthcare worker with PCR-confirmed SARS-CoV-2 infection or an uninfected control (not recorded which).

Ten or more counts support this clonotype. The gene calls are TRBV29-1 and TRBJ2-5; the D call may be TRBD1 or TRBD2 (5 bases each). Germline values: CDR1 SQVTM, CDR2 ANQGSEA. Trimming shortened V by 7 bases and J by 5 bases, and 11 bases separated the two germline ends. This CDR3 comprises 11 residues. CDR3 bases: TGCAGCGGAGGGGTTGGCGAGACCCAGTACTTC. Protein sequence: CSGGVGETQYF.

This clonotype appeared a few times. The rearrangement uses TRBV20-1 and TRBJ2-7; unclear D gene. Per the germline V gene, CDR1 is DFQATT and CDR2 is SNEGSKA (reference sequence). With 3 bases removed from V and 0 bases from J, the gap between germline ends came to 15 bases. The CDR3 is 15 amino acids. The CDR3 DNA reads TGCAGTGCTAGCAACCCTAGAGAGGCCTCCTACGAGCAGTACTTC. It specifies CSASNPREASYEQYF.

This clonotype was seen at least ten times. This chain uses TRBV5-4 with TRBJ2-2; TRBD2 matches 7 bases. The CDR3 extends over 16 amino acids. Germline V lookup: CDR1 SGHNT, CDR2 YYREEE (reference sequence). The trim removed 4 bases at V and 2 bases at J, leaving 8 bases unmatched. CDR3 region: CASSPTGGINTGELFF. The CDR3 region has the DNA TGTGCCAGCAGCCCAACCGGGGGGATTAACACCGGGGAGCTGTTTTTT.

This clonotype was detected only a few times. The genes are TRBV25-1 and TRBJ2-1; tentative D call: TRBD1 (5 bases). Trimming pared 6 bases from V and 6 bases from J, leaving 15 bases between. Germline-derived CDR1 and CDR2 are MGHDK and SYGVNS. This CDR3 has 14 residues. The CDR3 region is CASSLTRGTNEQFF. The CDR3, as DNA: TGTGCCAGCAGCCTTACAAGGGGTACCAATGAGCAGTTCTTC.

This clonotype was recorded at least ten times. The CDR3 DNA follows: TGTGCCAGCAGCGGGTGGACAGGTCAAGAGACCCAGTACTTC. Translating gives CASSGWTGQETQYF. The chain uses TRBV9 and TRBJ2-5, with 7 nucleotides matching TRBD1. Trimming cost V 3 bases and J 2 bases; bases outside gene matches: 4. The CDR3 contains 14 residues. The V gene's germline CDR1 is SGDLS and CDR2 YYNGEE.

This clonotype was seen only a few times. The rearrangement links TRBV28 to TRBJ1-1, with TRBD1 matching 7 bases. CDR1 MDHEN and CDR2 SYDVKM come from the germline V gene. V lost 4 bases and J lost 4; bases outside the gene matches: 6. The length of the CDR3 is 14 residues. The CDR3 region has the DNA TGTGCCAGCAGTTCGACAGGGCTGAGCACTGAAGCTTTCTTT. It codes for CASSSTGLSTEAFF. The full variable domain, with the rest looked up from reference TRBV28 and TRBJ1-1, is DVKVTQSSRYLVKRTGEKVFLECVQDMDHENMFWYRQDPGLGLRLIYFSYDVKMKEKGDIPEGYSVSREKKERFSLILESASTNQTSMYLCASSSTGLSTEAFFGQGTRLTVV.

This clonotype was seen a few times. This chain joins TRBV5-6 and TRBJ2-2, with 10 positions matching TRBD2. V lost 2 bases and J lost 7; bases outside the gene matches: 8. The CDR3 runs to 16 residues. Germline-derived CDR1 and CDR2 are SGHDT and YYEEEE. The CDR3 reads CASSFGLAGEGGELFF. CDR3 sequence (DNA): TGTGCCAGCAGCTTCGGTCTAGCGGGAGAAGGCGGGGAGCTGTTTTTT.

This clonotype was counted many times. The chain uses TRBV7-2 and TRBJ2-2, with D unclear. CDR1 and CDR2 (germline): SGHTA, FQGNSA. Deletions cut 4 bases from V and 2 bases from J, with 5 bases between. The CDR3 loop spans 13 amino acids. Here the CDR3 reads CASSSRNTGELFF. CDR3 in DNA: TGTGCCAGCAGCTCCAGAAACACCGGGGAGCTGTTTTTT.

This clonotype was observed a few times. This chain joins TRBV5-1 and TRBJ2-2; 12 positions match TRBD2. V gave up 4 bases and J gave up 6 bases; unmatched junction bases: 13. CDR3 length equals 18 residues. Germline CDR1 SGHRS, CDR2 YFSETQ. CDR3 sequence: CASSTILLAGGPAGELFF. For the CDR3, the DNA is TGCGCCAGCAGCACCATCCTCCTAGCGGGAGGGCCGGCCGGGGAGCTGTTTTTT.

The chain joins TRBV11-2 to TRBJ2-1; 9 bases line up with TRBD2. Germline V gene data show CDR1 as SGHAT and CDR2 as FQNNGV. The CDR3 loop spans 16 amino acids. V lost 7 bases and J lost 7; bases outside the gene matches: 14. CDR3 DNA: TGTGCCAGCACGCCTCCCCCAGCGGGAGGAGGTAATGAGCAGTTCTTC. Translating gives CASTPPPAGGGNEQFF.

This clonotype was seen more than once but under ten times. The V call is TRBV12-3 or TRBV12-4, the J call TRBJ2-2, with 8 bases that match TRBD1. The CDR3 sequence is 14 residues long. V gave up 6 bases and J gave up 3 bases; unmatched junction bases: 3. This CDR3 reads CASRPDRDTGELFF. For the CDR3, the DNA is TGTGCCAGCAGACCGGACAGGGACACCGGGGAGCTGTTTTTT.

At least ten counts were recorded for this clonotype. The gene calls are TRBV20-1 and TRBJ2-3; TRBD1 or TRBD2 may be the D gene (5 bases each). The CDR3 loop spans 15 amino acids. Between the trimmed V and J ends, which lost 6 bases and 2 bases, there was a span of 18 bases. The germline CDR1 and CDR2 sequences are DFQATT and SNEGSKA (reference sequence). The CDR3 here is CSAWDGSHPTDTQYF. DNA of the CDR3: TGCAGTGCCTGGGACGGTTCCCACCCCACAGATACGCAGTATTTT.

This clonotype was counted between two and nine times. J is TRBJ2-7 and V is TRBV11-2, with D hard to call. Germline CDR1 and CDR2: SGHAT and FQNNGV. V shed 0 bases and J shed 7 bases, with 13 bases lying between them. The CDR3 has 14 amino acids. The CDR3 sequence: CASSLDFGRREQYF. DNA for the CDR3: TGTGCCAGCAGCTTAGATTTCGGCCGTCGGGAGCAGTACTTC.

This clonotype appeared many times. The chain carries TRBV7-9 and TRBJ2-7, with 7 bases fitting TRBD1. There are 14 residues in the CDR3. Losses at the gene ends were 7 bases for V and 0 bases for J; bases not matched to a gene: 6. Germline CDR1 reads SEHNR; CDR2 reads FQNEAQ (reference sequence). In nucleotides, the CDR3 is TGTGCCAGCATCAACAGGGGAAGCTCCTACGAGCAGTACTTC. It yields the protein CASINRGSSYEQYF.